One sample yielded the 8 T cell receptor beta chains listed below, sequenced in a study of PD-1 blockade in classical Hodgkin lymphoma. Generated by immunoSEQ multiplex PCR, the TCRdb table keeps only in-frame clones and is missing some. This table has fewer than 20,000 clones, under 85% appearing once. All patients experienced relapse after autologous stem cell transplantation, and brentuximab vedotin exposure was variable. Here the sequenced sample was peripheral blood mononuclear cells (PBMCs), taken at baseline. The receptors originated from a human donor with classical Hodgkin lymphoma.

This clone came up once. The chain uses TRBV19 and TRBJ2-6; TRBD1 matches at 8 bases. The ends lost 4 bases at V and 5 bases at J; junction bases unmatched: 4. The germline V gene has CDR1 LNHDA and CDR2 SQIVND (reference sequence). The CDR3 covers 15 residues. This CDR3 is CASSTRQGRANVLTF. The CDR3 DNA sequence: TGTGCCAGTAGTACCCGACAGGGGAGGGCCAACGTCCTGACTTTC.

With regard to this clone: Other DNA variants within this sample encode the same CDR3. The chain couples TRBV18 to TRBJ1-1, with D tentatively TRBD1 (5 bases). V dropped 3 bases and J dropped 1 base, with 9 bases sitting between them. This CDR3 has 14 residues. Germline-derived CDR1 and CDR2 are KGHSH and LQKENI. CDR3 in amino acids: CASSPGTENTEAFF. DNA for the CDR3: TGTGCCAGCTCACCTGGGACGGAGAACACTGAAGCTTTCTTT.

The genes are TRBV18 and TRBJ1-4; D call uncertain. The CDR3 consists of 16 residues. Trimming shortened V by 2 bases and J by 0 bases, and 10 bases separated the two germline ends. Germline V CDR1 and CDR2: KGHSH, LQKENI. The CDR3: CASSPRISATNEKLFF. CDR3 DNA: TGTGCCAGCTCACCAAGGATCAGCGCAACTAATGAAAAACTGTTTTTT.

V gene TRBV7-8 combines with J gene TRBJ1-6, with TRBD1 as a possible D gene (5 bases). From germline, CDR1 is SGHVS and CDR2 FQNEAQ. The CDR3 loop spans 15 amino acids. The V end was cut by 3 bases, the J end by 6 bases, with 12 bases between. The CDR3: CASSFSGTGNSPLHF. The CDR3 DNA sequence: TGTGCCAGCAGCTTCTCCGGGACGGGTAATTCACCCCTCCACTTT.

The chain recombines TRBV7-9 with TRBJ2-3, with TRBD2 matching 11 bases. V dropped 6 bases and J dropped 4; count of bases not matched to a gene: 9. The CDR3 is 16 amino acids. In germline, CDR1 is SEHNR, CDR2 FQNEAQ (reference sequence). The CDR3 coding sequence is TGTGCCAGCAGTTCTGGTACGGGACTAGCGGCAGATACGCAGTATTTT. It translates to CASSSGTGLAADTQYF.

The CDR3 nucleotides are TGTGCCAGCAGTGGAAGGGGAGCGGGTAATGAAAAACTGTTTTTT. It codes for CASSGRGAGNEKLFF. The chain is built from TRBV25-1 and TRBJ1-4, with D maybe TRBD1 (5 bases). The CDR3 length is 15 residues. CDR1 and CDR2 from the germline V gene are MGHDK and SYGVNS. V lost 4 bases and J lost 4, with 13 bases in between.

The genes are TRBV20-1 and TRBJ2-7; D unresolved. The ends were cut back, 3 bases at V and 2 bases at J, with 5 bases in the middle. The CDR3 spans 11 residues. Germline V gene lookup returns CDR1 DFQATT and CDR2 SNEGSKA (reference sequence). Written as DNA, the CDR3 is TGCAGTGCTAGGGGCCCCTACGAGCAGTACTTC. Amino acids: CSARGPYEQYF.

This clone was picked up one time. The chain uses TRBV6-6 and TRBJ2-7; D gene uncertain. This CDR3 is built from 15 residues. The V gene lost 1 base and the J gene lost 2 bases, with 12 bases spanning the gap. Germline V gene sequence: CDR1 MNHNY, CDR2 SVGAGI (reference sequence). In nucleotides, the CDR3 is TGTGCCAGCAGTTACTTCGGCAGAAGCACCTACGAGCAGTACTTC. It yields the protein CASSYFGRSTYEQYF.